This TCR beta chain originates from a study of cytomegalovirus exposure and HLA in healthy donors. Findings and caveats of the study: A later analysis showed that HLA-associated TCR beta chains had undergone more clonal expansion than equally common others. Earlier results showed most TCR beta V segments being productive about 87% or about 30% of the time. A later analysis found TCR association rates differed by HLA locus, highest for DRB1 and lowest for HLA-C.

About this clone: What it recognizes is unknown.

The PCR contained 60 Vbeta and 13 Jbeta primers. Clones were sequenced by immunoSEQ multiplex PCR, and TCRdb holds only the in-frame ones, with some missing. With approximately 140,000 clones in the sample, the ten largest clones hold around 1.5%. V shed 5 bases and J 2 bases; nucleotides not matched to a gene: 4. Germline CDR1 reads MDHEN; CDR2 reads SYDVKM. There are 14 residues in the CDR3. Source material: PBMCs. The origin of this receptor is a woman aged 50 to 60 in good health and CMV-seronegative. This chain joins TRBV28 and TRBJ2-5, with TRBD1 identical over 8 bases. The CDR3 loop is CASSGNRGQETQYF. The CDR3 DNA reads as TGTGCCAGCAGTGGCAACAGGGGGCAAGAGACCCAGTACTTC. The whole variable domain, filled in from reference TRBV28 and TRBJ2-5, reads DVKVTQSSRYLVKRTGEKVFLECVQDMDHENMFWYRQDPGLGLRLIYFSYDVKMKEKGDIPEGYSVSREKKERFSLILESASTNQTSMYLCASSGNRGQETQYFGPGTRLLVL.